The clone carrying this T cell receptor (beta chain) was counted between two and nine times. The sample originates from a study of blood T cell repertoires in COVID-19. On the study more broadly: Whether acute or convalescent, the COVID-19 samples came from the United States, Italy and Spain.

Self-reported history from a screening survey and questionnaire set each donor's cohort. Germline CDR1 is LGHNA and CDR2 is YNFKEQ. The V and J ends lost 0 bases and 10 bases respectively, with 7 bases between them. This CDR3 contains 12 residues. Original data processing: Estimated nucleated cell counts came from reference gene primer amplification. Profiled with immunoSEQ multiplex PCR; TCRdb holds only in-frame clones, not every one. V and J calls and clone size follow that table, whereas D and trimming were derived from the DNA. This sample has about 280,000 clones, with 85% found just once. The chain uses TRBV4-2 and TRBJ1-3; D gene unclear. The clonotype was recovered from a woman in her 50s who had recovered from COVID-19. The specimen was PBMCs or T cells enriched from blood (not recorded which). The CDR3 DNA is TGTGCCAGCAGCCAAGATTTGAGGACCATATATTTT. It is translated as CASSQDLRTIYF.